This T cell receptor (beta chain) was identified in a study of blood T cells in healthy people across ages. CDR3 length equals 17 residues. In germline, CDR1 is MDHEN, CDR2 SYDVKM. J gave up 6 bases and V 0 bases, and 9 bases lay outside the gene matches. Isolation yielded PBMCs, at least 6 million per sample, in every case. This clonotype turned up a few times. A second PCR, run for about 6 to 11 cycles, used a sample-barcoded 5' primer plus a J-beta primer mix. TCRdb redid the calling of the 5' RACE reads with MiXCR, one entry per CDR3 protein. Altogether 800,000 or so distinct CDR3 sequences are present, 20% to 30% being singletons, with the ten largest covering 3.7%. The same sample was also used in a study of T cells of mothers and their children.

The chain uses TRBV28 and TRBJ2-3; 10 bases are shared with TRBD2. The TCR originated in a boy aged 5-17 years in good health. Sample: blood. DNA for the CDR3: TGTGCCAGCAGTTTATGGGCTAGCGGGGGCCAAGGGGATACGCAGTATTTT. Its protein is CASSLWASGGQGDTQYF.